The entry below describes one TCR beta chain. The antigen remains undetermined. The sample originates from a study of cytomegalovirus exposure and HLA in healthy donors. General study results and limits: Later analysis revealed greater clonal expansion in HLA-associated TCR beta chains than in equally common others. Cytomegalovirus-associated TCR beta chains were listed, numbering 150 to 200.

Germline CDR1 and CDR2: MDHEN and SYDVKM. Trimming removed 7 bases from V and 5 bases from J, with 12 bases in between. The CDR3 covers 13 residues. The PCR ran on 60 Vbeta and 13 Jbeta primers. Measured with immunoSEQ multiplex PCR; TCRdb has only the in-frame clones, and not every one. Found here are tens of thousands of clones; the top ten clones hold under 1.4%. The chain employs TRBV28 and TRBJ2-1; perhaps TRBD1 as D (5 bases). The sample taken for sequencing was PBMCs. The receptor comes from a woman in her thirties or forties in good health and CMV-seronegative. The CDR3, as DNA: TGTGCCAGCAAACAGGTTAACGACAATGAGCAGTTCTTC. Protein: CASKQVNDNEQFF.